The 30 T cell receptor beta chains below were found in one sample sequenced in a study of OX40 agonist ivuxolimab in advanced cancers. Profiled with immunoSEQ multiplex PCR; TCRdb holds only in-frame clones, not every one. This table holds about 88,000 clones, more than 80% found once. The specimen comprised CD4+ or CD8+ T cells sorted from blood, sampled in a trial of the OX40 agonist ivuxolimab. These receptor sequences come from an adult with an advanced solid tumor such as melanoma, head and neck, liver or kidney cancer.

The chain combines TRBV27 with TRBJ2-7; D may be TRBD2 (6 bases). The germline V and J ends were trimmed by 4 bases and 3 bases, with 16 bases remaining between them. This CDR3 region has 15 residues. CDR1 is MNHEY and CDR2 is SMNVEV in the germline V gene (reference sequence). The CDR3 protein is CASSYPRLVGYEQYF. As DNA, the CDR3 is TGTGCCAGCAGTTACCCACGACTAGTTGGCTACGAGCAGTACTTC.

The V gene is TRBV6-1, the J gene TRBJ2-2; no reliable D call. Germline CDR1 reads MNHNS; CDR2 reads SASEGT. With 7 bases removed from V and 0 bases from J, the gap between germline ends came to 12 bases. This CDR3 is 15 amino acids long. The CDR3 region has the DNA TGTGCCAGCACCCAGCAGCCTTCGAACACCGGGGAGCTGTTTTTT. It is translated as CASTQQPSNTGELFF.

This chain's CDR3 is CASSLGGSYNEQFF. The CDR3 nucleotides are TGTGCCAGCAGTTTAGGGGGCTCCTACAATGAGCAGTTCTTC. V and J are TRBV28 and TRBJ2-1; D may be TRBD1 or TRBD2 (5 bases each). Germline-derived CDR1 and CDR2 are MDHEN and SYDVKM. The CDR3 spans 14 residues. V lost 2 bases and J 0 bases, leaving 5 bases between the germline ends.

The chain carries TRBV28 and TRBJ1-5, with 7 bases fitting TRBD1. The CDR3 contains 15 residues. In germline, CDR1 is MDHEN, CDR2 SYDVKM. V was clipped by 2 bases and J by 2 bases; unmatched bases: 3. As DNA, the CDR3 is TGTGCCAGCAGTTTAACAGGGGTTCGCAATCAGCCCCAGCATTTT. It codes for CASSLTGVRNQPQHF.

CDR3 amino acids: CASSSYGVVEAFF. In nucleotides, the CDR3 is TGTGCCAGCAGTTCTTACGGAGTGGTTGAAGCTTTCTTT. V and J are TRBV6-1 and TRBJ1-1; D not resolved. Between the trimmed V and J ends, which lost 5 bases and 7 bases, there was a span of 14 bases. The CDR3 covers 13 residues. Germline V gives CDR1 MNHNS, CDR2 SASEGT.

Many counts were recorded for this clone. The chain couples TRBV2 to TRBJ2-3, with 9 bases that match TRBD1. This CDR3 region has 13 residues. J lost 1 base, V lost 8 bases, and 1 base had no gene match. Germline assignment: CDR1 SNHLY and CDR2 FYNNEI. As DNA, the CDR3 is TGTGCCAGCCGGGACAGGGGCACAGATACGCAGTATTTT. Translated: CASRDRGTDTQYF.

This clone came up a few times. The J gene is TRBJ1-2, the V gene TRBV11-2, with 10 bases aligning to TRBD1. The J segment lost 3 bases and the V segment lost 5 bases, leaving 6 bases of the junction unmatched. The CDR3 is made up of 15 amino acids. In germline, CDR1 is SGHAT, CDR2 FQNNGV. CDR3 residues: CASSPDRGPYYGYTF. The CDR3 nucleotides read TGTGCCAGCAGCCCCGACAGGGGGCCCTACTATGGCTACACCTTC.

This clone is medium-sized (0.01 to 0.1%) in the sample. The chain carries TRBV2 and TRBJ1-1; the D is unclear. V lost 6 bases and J 3 bases, leaving 8 bases between the germline ends. The CDR3 length is 12 residues. Germline CDR1 is SNHLY and CDR2 is FYNNEI. The chain's CDR3 is CASRDGYTEAFF. The CDR3 DNA is TGTGCCAGCAGGGACGGCTACACTGAAGCTTTCTTT.

V usage is TRBV18 and J usage is TRBJ2-7; 7 bases agree with TRBD1. V trimming: 5 bases; J trimming: 5 bases; junction bases outside the gene matches: 9. The CDR3 extends over 14 amino acids. CDR1 and CDR2 (germline): KGHSH, LQKENI. CDR3 sequence reads: CASSSYDRAHEQYF. CDR3 sequence (DNA): TGTGCCAGCTCATCCTACGACAGGGCCCACGAGCAGTACTTC.

V gene TRBV5-5 combines with J gene TRBJ2-1; 11 bases align to TRBD2. CDR3 length: 14 residues. V lost 2 bases, J lost 9 bases, and 4 bases stayed unmatched. Germline CDR1 is SGHKS and CDR2 is YYEKEE (reference sequence). The CDR3 loop is CASSLTSGSGEQFF. The CDR3 DNA follows: TGTGCCAGCAGCTTAACTAGCGGGAGTGGTGAGCAGTTCTTC.

The genes are TRBV7-9 and TRBJ2-5; the match to TRBD1 covers 10 bases. The CDR3 runs 15 residues. Germline V gene data show CDR1 as SEHNR and CDR2 as FQNEAQ (reference sequence). V shed 6 bases, J shed 4 bases, and the junction held 8 bases outside the gene matches. CDR3 in amino acids: CASRGDRGFVETQYF. The CDR3 coding sequence is TGTGCCAGCAGAGGGGACAGGGGATTTGTAGAGACCCAGTACTTC. The variable domain in full, with the rest retrieved from reference TRBV7-9 and TRBJ2-5, is DTGVSQNPRHKITKRGQNVTFRCDPISEHNRLYWYRQTLGQGPEFLTYFQNEAQLEKSRLLSDRFSAERPKGSFSTLEIQRTEQGDSAMYLCASRGDRGFVETQYFGPGTRLLVL.

This clone has a handful of counts. J is TRBJ2-4 and V is TRBV10-1, with TRBD1 matching over 8 bases. Unmatched junction bases numbered 8, after V lost 6 bases and J lost 13 bases. The CDR3 loop spans 12 amino acids. Germline loops: CDR1 WNHNN, CDR2 SYGVQD (reference sequence). The CDR3 region has the DNA TGCGCCAGCAGCAAGGACAGGGTAGTCCAGTACTTC. Encoded protein: CASSKDRVVQYF.

The chain joins TRBV7-3 to TRBJ2-2, with D possibly TRBD1 on 6 matching bases. The CDR3 has 16 amino acids. Germline CDR1 reads SGHTA; CDR2 reads FQGTGA. With 0 bases removed from V and 1 base from J, the gap between germline ends came to 9 bases. The CDR3, as DNA: TGTGCCAGCAGCTTAACCGGACAGCTGAACACCGGGGAGCTGTTTTTT. It encodes CASSLTGQLNTGELFF.

Only one count was recorded for this clone. The chain is built from TRBV2 and TRBJ2-3; D unclear. V was pared by 5 bases and J by 0 bases, with 12 bases between. The germline gives CDR1 SNHLY, CDR2 FYNNEI. This CDR3 has 15 amino acids. Here the CDR3 reads CASSPEWASTDTQYF. In DNA, the CDR3 is TGTGCCAGCAGTCCCGAGTGGGCTAGCACAGATACGCAGTATTTT.

This rearrangement joins TRBV5-6 to TRBJ1-3, with unresolved D. V was pared by 4 bases and J by 0 bases, with 8 bases between. The CDR3 covers 14 residues. CDR1 is SGHDT and CDR2 is YYEEEE in the germline V gene. The DNA for the CDR3 is TGTGCCAGCAGCCCCGATTTCTCTGGAAACACCATATATTTT. Residues: CASSPDFSGNTIYF.

The DNA of the CDR3 is TGTGCCAGCAGCTTGGAAGGGGACAGGGGGCAGTACTTC. Its protein is CASSLEGDRGQYF. The chain carries TRBV5-4 and TRBJ2-7; 10 bases fit TRBD1. CDR3 length equals 13 residues. Germline CDR1 SGHNT, CDR2 YYREEE (reference sequence). Unmatched junction bases numbered 3, after V lost 0 bases and J lost 9 bases.

This clone has only one observation. The chain has TRBV11-1 and TRBJ2-1; D may be TRBD1 (5 bases). CDR3 length: 13 residues. Trimming shortened V by 6 bases and J by 6 bases, and 12 bases separated the two germline ends. CDR1 and CDR2 (germline): SGHAT, FQDESV (reference sequence). CDR3 coding DNA: TGTGCCAGCAGTTCAGACAGACCCAATGAGCAGTTCTTC. As protein: CASSSDRPNEQFF.

CDR3 in DNA: TGTGCCAGCAGCCCCCGTTTCGGGGTATCTGAGACCCAGTACTTC. Amino acids: CASSPRFGVSETQYF. The rearrangement joins TRBV7-9 to TRBJ2-5, with a weak D call TRBD2 (5 bases). CDR1 is SEHNR, CDR2 FQNEAQ, per germline (reference sequence). The length of the CDR3 is 15 residues. V dropped 5 bases and J dropped 5 bases, with 18 bases sitting between them.

This clone appeared once. The rearrangement links TRBV28 to TRBJ2-7; no clear D gene. V lost 10 bases and J 0 bases, leaving 22 bases between the germline ends. This CDR3 has 16 residues. Germline-derived CDR1 and CDR2 are MDHEN and SYDVKM. DNA of the CDR3: TGTGCCACCCACTCCCCACGCATCCGGAGCTCCTACGAGCAGTACGTC. Amino acids: CATHSPRIRSSYEQYV.

This clone has only one observation. The CDR3 DNA sequence: TGTGCCAGCAGCAGGACAGGAGTTGGAAACACCATATATTTT. As protein: CASSRTGVGNTIYF. The gene calls are TRBV16 and TRBJ1-3; 7 bases line up with TRBD1. The CDR3 has 14 residues. Germline-derived CDR1 and CDR2 are KGHSY and FQNENV. J was trimmed by 3 bases and V by 5 bases; bases with no gene match: 4. The full variable domain, completed using reference TRBV16 and TRBJ1-3, is GEEVAQTPKHLVRGEGQKAKLYCAPIKGHSYVFWYQQVLKNEFKFLISFQNENVFDETGMPKERFSAKCLPNSPCSLEIQATKLEDSAVYFCASSRTGVGNTIYFGEGSWLTVV.

The V call is TRBV29-1, the J call TRBJ2-1; D is perhaps TRBD2 (6 bases). Germline assignment: CDR1 SQVTM and CDR2 ANQGSEA. This CDR3 is 15 amino acids long. With 5 bases removed from V and 9 bases from J, the gap between germline ends came to 23 bases. The CDR3 DNA reads as TGCAGCGTTCCGAGGCCGGAATCACCAGCGGGTGAGCAGTTCTTC. This codes for CSVPRPESPAGEQFF.

The rearrangement joins TRBV27 to TRBJ2-3; 16 positions match TRBD2. The CDR3 length is 15 residues. The germline CDR1 and CDR2 sequences are MNHEY and SMNVEV (reference sequence). Trimming cost V 4 bases and J 10 bases; bases outside gene matches: 5. DNA for the CDR3: TGTGCCAGCAGTTCGGGGACTAGCGGGAGGGTTGCGCAGTATTTT. Encoded protein: CASSSGTSGRVAQYF.

This chain connects TRBV5-1 to TRBJ2-3; D is possibly TRBD2 (5 bases). CDR3 length: 14 residues. Germline CDR1 and CDR2: SGHRS and YFSETQ. The V end lost 4 bases, the J end lost 6 bases, and 15 bases lay between the germline ends. CDR3 DNA sequence: TGCGCCAGCAGCCTAGCCACCGCTACGGATACGCAGTATTTT. It specifies CASSLATATDTQYF.

This clone was found a few times. The chain links TRBV7-3 to TRBJ2-3; a weak D match, TRBD2 (6 bases). The CDR3 spans 15 residues. Trimming left V 0 bases short and J 4 bases short, with 11 bases between. Germline CDR1 SGHTA, CDR2 FQGTGA. The CDR3 DNA sequence: TGTGCCAGCAGCTTAACCCGGGAGAGTTCAGATACGCAGTATTTT. Its protein product is CASSLTRESSDTQYF.

V gene TRBV6-5 combines with J gene TRBJ1-5; D is unresolved. This CDR3 is 14 amino acids long. Trimming pared 3 bases from V and 5 bases from J, leaving 11 bases between. From germline, CDR1 is MNHEY and CDR2 SVGAGI. CDR3 sequence (DNA): TGTGCCAGCAGTTATTGTCCAGAGTATCAGCCCCAGCATTTT. Protein product: CASSYCPEYQPQHF.

The chain carries TRBV11-3 and TRBJ2-3; D is unresolved. Trimming shortened V by 3 bases and J by 5 bases, and 6 bases separated the two germline ends. CDR3 length: 12 residues. The germline V gene has CDR1 SGHNT and CDR2 YENEEA. The CDR3 coding sequence is TGTGCCAGCAGCTTCAATGGAGATACGCAGTATTTT. It yields the protein CASSFNGDTQYF.

J is TRBJ2-1 and V is TRBV14; 7 bases agree with TRBD2. Per the germline V gene, CDR1 is SGHDN and CDR2 is FVKESK. CDR3 size: 17 residues. V dropped 0 bases and J dropped 3; count of bases not matched to a gene: 8. CDR3 loop: CASSQEGWRGSYNEQFF. DNA for the CDR3: TGTGCCAGCAGCCAAGAAGGCTGGCGGGGGAGCTACAATGAGCAGTTCTTC.

In DNA, the CDR3 is TGTGCCAGCAGGGTAGCGGGACTCTCCTACGAGCAGTACTTC. Encoded protein: CASRVAGLSYEQYF. The chain is built from TRBV2 and TRBJ2-7; TRBD2 agrees at 8 bases. The CDR3 consists of 14 residues. V lost 6 bases to trimming and J lost 0 bases; unmatched junction nucleotides: 4. Germline loops: CDR1 SNHLY, CDR2 FYNNEI.

The rearrangement uses TRBV7-9 and TRBJ1-1, with D possibly being TRBD1 (6 bases). The CDR3 sequence is 16 residues long. The germline V gene encodes CDR1 SEHNR and CDR2 FQNEAQ (reference sequence). The V end was cut by 4 bases, the J end by 2 bases, with 17 bases between. CDR3 nucleotides: TGTGCCAGCAGCTATGTGCAGGGGAGTGGAAACACTGAAGCTTTCTTT. Amino acids: CASSYVQGSGNTEAFF.

This clone came up a few times. V usage is TRBV7-9 and J usage is TRBJ2-7; tentative D call: TRBD1 (6 bases). The CDR3 totals 17 residues. The germline V gene has CDR1 SEHNR and CDR2 FQNEAQ (reference sequence). V gave up 0 bases and J gave up 2 bases, with 17 bases separating them. The CDR3 sequence is CASSLAFRGRIPYEQYF. CDR3 DNA sequence: TGTGCCAGCAGCTTAGCCTTCAGGGGCCGTATTCCCTACGAGCAGTACTTC.